Detailed here is one TCR beta chain. Its antigen is not known. Method: immunoSEQ multiplex PCR; TCRdb's copy keeps in-frame clones and lacks some. The sample has about 21,000 clones; 76% are singletons. These data originate in a study of CD4 T cells in relation to SARS-CoV-2 and coronaviruses. With 0 bases removed from V and 0 bases from J, the gap between germline ends came to 2 bases. This CDR3 has 13 amino acids. CDR1 is SNHLY and CDR2 is FYNNEI in the germline V gene. Unexposed donor CD4+ T cells date from about 2011-2018, before the COVID-19 pandemic. CD4+ T cells were isolated from the cells after 10 days of culture.

The sample comprised CD4+ T cells from PBMCs, cultured in vitro. The chain joins TRBV2 to TRBJ1-2; D ambiguous. This TCR derives from a human donor in good health. The CDR3 reads CASSEAANYGYTF. Written as DNA, the CDR3 is TGTGCCAGCAGTGAAGCTGCTAACTATGGCTACACCTTC.